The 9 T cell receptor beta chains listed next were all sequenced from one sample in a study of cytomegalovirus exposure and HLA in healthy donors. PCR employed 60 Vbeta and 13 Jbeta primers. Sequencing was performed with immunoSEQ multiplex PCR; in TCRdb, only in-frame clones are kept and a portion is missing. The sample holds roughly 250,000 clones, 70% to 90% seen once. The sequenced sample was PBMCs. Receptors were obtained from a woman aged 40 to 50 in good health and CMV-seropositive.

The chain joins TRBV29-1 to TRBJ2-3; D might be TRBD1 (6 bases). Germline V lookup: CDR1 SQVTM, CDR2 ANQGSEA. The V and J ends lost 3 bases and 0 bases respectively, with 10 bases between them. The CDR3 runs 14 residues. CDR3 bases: TGCAGCGTTGATGACAGGACTAGCACAGATACGCAGTATTTT. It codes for CSVDDRTSTDTQYF.

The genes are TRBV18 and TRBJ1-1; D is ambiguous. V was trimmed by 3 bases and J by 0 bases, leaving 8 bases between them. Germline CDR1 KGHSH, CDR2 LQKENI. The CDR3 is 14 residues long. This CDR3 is CASSPNRLNTEAFF. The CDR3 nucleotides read TGTGCCAGCTCACCGAACAGACTGAACACTGAAGCTTTCTTT. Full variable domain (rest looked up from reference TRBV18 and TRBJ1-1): NAGVMQNPRHLVRRRGQEARLRCSPMKGHSHVYWYRQLPEEGLKFMVYLQKENIIDESGMPKERFSAEFPKEGPSILRIQQVVRGDSAAYFCASSPNRLNTEAFFGQGTRLTVV.

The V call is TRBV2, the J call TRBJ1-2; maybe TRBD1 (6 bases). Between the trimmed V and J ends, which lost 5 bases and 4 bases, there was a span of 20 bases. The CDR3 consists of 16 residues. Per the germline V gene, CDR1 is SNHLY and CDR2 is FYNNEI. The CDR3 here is CASSRPSLGQTYGYTF. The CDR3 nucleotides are TGTGCCAGCAGTCGGCCCAGTCTCGGACAGACCTATGGCTACACCTTC.

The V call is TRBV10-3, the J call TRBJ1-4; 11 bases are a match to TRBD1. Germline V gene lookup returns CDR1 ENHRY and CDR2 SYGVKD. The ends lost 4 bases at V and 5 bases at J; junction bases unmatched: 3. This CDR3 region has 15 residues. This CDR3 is CAISVGDRGNEKLFF. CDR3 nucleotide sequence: TGTGCCATCAGTGTTGGGGACAGGGGGAATGAAAAACTGTTTTTT.

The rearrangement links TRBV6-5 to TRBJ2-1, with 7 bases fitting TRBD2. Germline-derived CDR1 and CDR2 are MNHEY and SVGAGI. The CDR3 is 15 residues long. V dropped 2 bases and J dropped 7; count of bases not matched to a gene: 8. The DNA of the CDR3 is TGTGCCAGCAGTTACGAAGGCGGGAGCGGTAATGAGCAGTTCTTC. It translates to CASSYEGGSGNEQFF.

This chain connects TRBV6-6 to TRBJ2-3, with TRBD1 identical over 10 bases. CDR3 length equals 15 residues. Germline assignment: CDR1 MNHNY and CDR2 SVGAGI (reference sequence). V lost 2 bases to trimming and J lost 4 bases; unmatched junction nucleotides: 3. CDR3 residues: CASSYPGQGADTQYF. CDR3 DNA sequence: TGTGCCAGCAGTTACCCTGGACAGGGGGCAGATACGCAGTATTTT.

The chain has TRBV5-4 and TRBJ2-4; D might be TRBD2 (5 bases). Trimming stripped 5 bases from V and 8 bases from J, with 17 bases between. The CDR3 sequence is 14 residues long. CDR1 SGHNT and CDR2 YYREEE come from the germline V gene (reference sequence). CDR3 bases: TGTGCCAGCAGACCTGGTAATAGCGAGGACATTCAGTACTTC. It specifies CASRPGNSEDIQYF.

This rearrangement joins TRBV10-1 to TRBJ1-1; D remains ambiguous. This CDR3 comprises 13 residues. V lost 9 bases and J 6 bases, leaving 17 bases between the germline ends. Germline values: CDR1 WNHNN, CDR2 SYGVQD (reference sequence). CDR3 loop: CARVGRSNPEAFF. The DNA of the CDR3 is TGCGCCAGAGTGGGCAGGTCCAACCCTGAAGCTTTCTTT.

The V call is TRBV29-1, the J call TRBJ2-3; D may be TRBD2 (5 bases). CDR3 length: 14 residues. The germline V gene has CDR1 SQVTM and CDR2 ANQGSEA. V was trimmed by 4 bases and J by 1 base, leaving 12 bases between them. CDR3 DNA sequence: TGCAGCGTTGCCCAAGGACTGGGCACAGATACGCAGTATTTT. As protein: CSVAQGLGTDTQYF.